This T cell receptor (beta chain) was retrieved from a study of T cell responses to AZD1222 COVID-19 vaccine (dated by TCRdb to the early 2020s). For the study in its entirety: A total of under 250 trial participants underwent TCR sequencing, of whom 200 to 220 had received two doses of AZD1222 and approximately 26 had received two doses of the MenACWY control vaccine. Trial participants were enrolled into age subgroups of 18-55, 56-69 and 70-plus years, which contained around 140, 26 and 57 TCR-sequenced participants, respectively. What the work shows at the level of the full study, not this receptor alone: Participants were mostly white British and included more females than males, and it was suggested by the authors that clonal diversity may have been underestimated. Because no day 14 peak-response samples were available, the repertoires could be characterized only after the peak T cell response. The 56-69-year group was small, and its depth increase did not reach significance, likely because of low power. The whole spike protein was spanned by vaccine-associated CD4 TCRs, and dominant responses were seen in regions 160-218 and 743-854. Nearly half of unique spike-specific TCRs reportedly recognized epitopes outside regions mutated in the B.1.351 and B.1.1.7 variants. Conclusions about previously exposed vaccinees are limited, since just a handful of AZD1222 recipients were seropositive for SARS-CoV-2 at baseline. After two AZD1222 doses, both the breadth and the depth of spike-specific TCRs were significantly higher than at day 0 and than in MenACWY recipients.

The CDR3 regions of human TCRbeta chains were analyzed by immunosequencing. The paper's processing steps were these. TCRs in the repertoires were compared against a reference library of SARS-CoV-2-specific TCRs that had been generated with the MIRA antigen-specificity platform. Breadth meant the fraction of unique TCRs that were SARS-CoV-2-associated, whereas depth meant the fraction of total T cells that were SARS-CoV-2-associated. Using the MIRA data, each spike-specific TCR was assigned both to the spike region to which the TCR was reactive and to a CD4 or CD8 class. Log10-transformed breadth and depth values were compared by one-way ANOVA with Sidak's multiple comparisons tests. TCRdb provides this immuneACCESS table in a form limited to in-frame rearrangements. Some clones are lacking; in checked studies, under half of them reflect an unresolved V gene, and why the rest are absent is not known. V, J and clone size are taken as reported in that table, and D and trimming were inferred from the DNA itself. The data table for this sample lists about 140,000 clones. In total, the top ten clones hold about 2.2% of the sample.

Sequences GTSNPN (CDR1) and SVGIG (CDR2) are obtained from the germline V gene (reference sequence). Counted from cysteine to phenylalanine, this CDR3 has 12 amino acids. The retained sequence is limited to the CDR3, 36 bases, with the frame set at the first base. The V and J ends are trimmed by 3 bases and 9 bases, leaving 14 bases between them. This specimen's time point label, interpreted: baseline before first vaccination. Samples from vaccinated people were obtained from the UK trials COV001 and COV002, which included a single-blind randomized controlled phase 2/3 trial of AZD1222 (ChAdOx1 nCoV-19) in healthy adults. Trial participant PBMC samples were collected at day 0 and day 28 after the second dose for TCRbeta chain sequencing. As to this clone: Its antigen specificity is not known.

This receptor was identified in an adult in good health. Recombination linked TRBV30 to TRBJ1-1; a confident D gene designation cannot be given. The material sequenced was peripheral blood. CDR3 protein: CAWSGGWEKAFF. The bases are TGTGCCTGGAGCGGCGGGTGGGAAAAAGCTTTCTTT.